Below are 5 T cell receptor beta chains sequenced from a single sample in a study of T cells in Graves' hyperthyroidism and ophthalmopathy. TCR beta CDR3 sequences were amplified from RNA transcripts. First-round RT-PCR of the TCR CDR3 relied on the HTBI primer set. TCRdb used MiXCR to reprocess the multiplex PCR reads, holding one entry per CDR3 protein. The sample holds about 360,000 distinct CDR3 sequences; over 15% are singletons and the top ten take about 4%. The source material was blood. These receptors were collected from a young woman with Graves' hyperthyroidism.

The CDR3 reads CASRSGTVSGANVLTF. The CDR3 DNA reads TGTGCCAGCAGATCCGGGACAGTCTCTGGGGCCAACGTCCTGACTTTC. The chain joins TRBV27 to TRBJ2-6, with 7 bases that match TRBD1. V trimming: 6 bases; J trimming: 0 bases; junction bases outside the gene matches: 5. CDR3 length: 16 residues. CDR1 is MNHEY and CDR2 is SMNVEV in the germline V gene (reference sequence).

This clonotype was counted ten times or more. The genes are TRBV18 and TRBJ2-5, with D possibly matching TRBD2 (6 bases). Trimming took off 3 bases at V and 1 base at J, with 6 bases between the two ends. In germline, CDR1 is KGHSH, CDR2 LQKENI. The CDR3 sequence is 13 residues long. The chain's CDR3 is CASSPTSQETQYF. The CDR3 DNA is TGTGCCAGCTCACCGACTAGCCAAGAGACCCAGTACTTC.

This clonotype was seen only a few times. The rearrangement links TRBV12-3 or TRBV12-4 to TRBJ1-1; 8 nucleotides match TRBD1. The CDR3 extends over 13 amino acids. After removal of 3 bases from V and 7 bases from J, the junction contained 4 bases not matched to a gene. As DNA, the CDR3 is TGTGCCAGCAGTTTCACTGACAGGGGTGAAGCTTTCTTT. It encodes CASSFTDRGEAFF.

The sample holds a few counts of this clonotype. A single base separates this from a much larger clone, so it may be a read error. The rearrangement uses TRBV30 and TRBJ1-5, with D possibly TRBD1 on 5 matching bases. The CDR3 spans 14 residues. The V gene's germline CDR1 is GTSNPN and CDR2 SVGIG (reference sequence). V lost 4 bases and J lost 5, with 15 bases in between. The CDR3 sequence: CAWKGTERDQPQHF. For the CDR3, the DNA is TGTGCCTGGAAAGGGACGGAACGAGATCAGCCCCAGCATTTT. Using reference TRBV30 and TRBJ1-5 for the parts outside the CDR3, the full variable domain is SQTIHQWPATLVQPVGSPLSLECTVEGTSNPNLYWYRQAAGRGLQLLFYSVGIGQISSEVPQNLSASRPQDRQFILSSKKLLLSDSGFYLCAWKGTERDQPQHFGDGTRLSIL.

This chain joins TRBV4-2 and TRBJ1-2; no clear D. Trimming shortened V by 0 bases and J by 6 bases, and 14 bases separated the two germline ends. The CDR3 has 15 amino acids. CDR1 is LGHNA, CDR2 YNFKEQ, per germline. Written as DNA, the CDR3 is TGTGCCAGCAGCCAAGATTACCGAGGGAGGGATGGCTACACCTTC. Translated, it gives CASSQDYRGRDGYTF.